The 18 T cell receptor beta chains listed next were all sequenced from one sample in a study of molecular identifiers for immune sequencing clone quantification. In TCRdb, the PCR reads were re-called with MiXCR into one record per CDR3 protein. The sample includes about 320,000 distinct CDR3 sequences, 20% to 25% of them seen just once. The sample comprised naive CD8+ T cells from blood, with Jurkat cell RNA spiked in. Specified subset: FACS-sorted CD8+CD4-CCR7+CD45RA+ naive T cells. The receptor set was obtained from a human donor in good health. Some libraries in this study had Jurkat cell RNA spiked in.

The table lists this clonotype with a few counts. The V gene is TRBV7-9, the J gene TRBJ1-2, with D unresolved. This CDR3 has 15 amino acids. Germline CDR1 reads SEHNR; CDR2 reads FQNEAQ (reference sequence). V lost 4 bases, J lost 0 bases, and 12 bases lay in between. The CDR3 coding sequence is TGTGCCAGCAGCTCTACTAAGGGATCTAACTATGGCTACACCTTC. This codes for CASSSTKGSNYGYTF.

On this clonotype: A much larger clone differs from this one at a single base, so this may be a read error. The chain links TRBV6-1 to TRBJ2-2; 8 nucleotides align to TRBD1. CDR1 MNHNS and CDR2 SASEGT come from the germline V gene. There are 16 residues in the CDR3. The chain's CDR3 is CTSSTKQGAGAGELFF. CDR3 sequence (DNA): TGTACCAGCAGCACGAAGCAGGGGGCGGGTGCCGGGGAGCTGTTTTTT.

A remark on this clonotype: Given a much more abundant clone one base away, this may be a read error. CDR3 sequence (DNA): TGCAGCGGAGTAGGTCGAGAGGGGTTTCGAGGTACGCAGTATTTT. Its translation: CSGVGREGFRGTQYF. V is TRBV29-1 and J is TRBJ2-3; D is tentatively TRBD1 or TRBD2 (5 bases each). The V gene's germline CDR1 is SQVTM and CDR2 ANQGSEA. The CDR3 totals 15 residues. V dropped 7 bases and J dropped 8 bases, with 25 bases sitting between them.

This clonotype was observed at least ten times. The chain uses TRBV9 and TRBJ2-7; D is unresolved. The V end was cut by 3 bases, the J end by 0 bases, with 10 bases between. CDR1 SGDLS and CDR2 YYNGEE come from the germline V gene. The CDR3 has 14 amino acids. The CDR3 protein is CASSARVSSYEQYF. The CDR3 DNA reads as TGTGCCAGCAGCGCCCGTGTAAGCTCCTACGAGCAGTACTTC.

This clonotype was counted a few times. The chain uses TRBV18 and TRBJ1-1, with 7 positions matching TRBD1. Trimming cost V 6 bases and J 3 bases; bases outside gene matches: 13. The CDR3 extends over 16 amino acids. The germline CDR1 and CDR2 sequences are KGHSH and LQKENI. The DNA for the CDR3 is TGTGCCAGCTCGCCGTCATTTGGACAGGCGCACACTGAAGCTTTCTTT. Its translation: CASSPSFGQAHTEAFF. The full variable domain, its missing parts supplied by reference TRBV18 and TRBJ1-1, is NAGVMQNPRHLVRRRGQEARLRCSPMKGHSHVYWYRQLPEEGLKFMVYLQKENIIDESGMPKERFSAEFPKEGPSILRIQQVVRGDSAAYFCASSPSFGQAHTEAFFGQGTRLTVV.

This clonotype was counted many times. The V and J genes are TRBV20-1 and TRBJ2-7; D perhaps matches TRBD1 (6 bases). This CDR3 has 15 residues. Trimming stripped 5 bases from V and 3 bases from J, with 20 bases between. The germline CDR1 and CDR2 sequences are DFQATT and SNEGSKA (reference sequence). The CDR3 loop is CSAHDGTQPDYEQYF. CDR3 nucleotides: TGCAGTGCTCATGACGGGACACAACCAGACTACGAGCAGTACTTC.

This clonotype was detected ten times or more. CDR3 protein: CASSGQGGGTEAFF. The CDR3 DNA reads TGTGCCAGCAGTGGACAGGGAGGGGGTACTGAAGCTTTCTTT. The chain is built from TRBV27 and TRBJ1-1; TRBD1 matches 8 bases. V was pared by 5 bases and J by 5 bases, with 7 bases of the junction left unmatched. There are 14 residues in the CDR3. The V gene's germline CDR1 is MNHEY and CDR2 SMNVEV (reference sequence).

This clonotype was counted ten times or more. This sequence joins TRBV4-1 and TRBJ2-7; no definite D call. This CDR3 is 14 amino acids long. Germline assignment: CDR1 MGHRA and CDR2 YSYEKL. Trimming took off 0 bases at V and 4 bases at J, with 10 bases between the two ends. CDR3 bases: TGCGCCAGCAGCCAAGACGGGTACAGTTACGAGCAGTACTTC. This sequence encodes CASSQDGYSYEQYF.

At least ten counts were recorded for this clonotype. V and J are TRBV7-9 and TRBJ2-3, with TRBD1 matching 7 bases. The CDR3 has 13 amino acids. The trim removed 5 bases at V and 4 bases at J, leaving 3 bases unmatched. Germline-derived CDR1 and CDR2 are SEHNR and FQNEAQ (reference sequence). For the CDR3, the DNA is TGTGCCAGCAGCCCCCAGGGGGCAGATACGCAGTATTTT. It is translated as CASSPQGADTQYF.

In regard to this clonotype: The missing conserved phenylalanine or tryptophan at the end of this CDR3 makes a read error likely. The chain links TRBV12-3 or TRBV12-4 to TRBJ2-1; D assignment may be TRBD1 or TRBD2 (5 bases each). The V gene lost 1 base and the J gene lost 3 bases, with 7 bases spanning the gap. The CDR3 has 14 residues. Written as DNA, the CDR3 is TGTGCCAGCAGTTTAGGTGGGGGCTACAATGAGCAGTTCCTC. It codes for CASSLGGGYNEQFL.

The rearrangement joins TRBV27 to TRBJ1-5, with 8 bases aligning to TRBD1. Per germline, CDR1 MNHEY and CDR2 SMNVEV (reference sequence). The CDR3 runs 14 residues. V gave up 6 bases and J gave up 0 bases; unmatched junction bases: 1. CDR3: CASRTGVSNQPQHF. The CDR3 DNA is TGTGCCAGCAGGACAGGGGTTAGCAATCAGCCCCAGCATTTT.

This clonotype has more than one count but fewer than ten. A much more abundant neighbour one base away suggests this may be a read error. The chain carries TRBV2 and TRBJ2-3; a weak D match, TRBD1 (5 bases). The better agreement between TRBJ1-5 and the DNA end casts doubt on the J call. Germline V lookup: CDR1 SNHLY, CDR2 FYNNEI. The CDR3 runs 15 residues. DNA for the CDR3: TGTGCCAGCAAGCCGCCGGGACTAGCTGCAGATACGCAGCATTTT. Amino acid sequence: CASKPPGLAADTQHF.

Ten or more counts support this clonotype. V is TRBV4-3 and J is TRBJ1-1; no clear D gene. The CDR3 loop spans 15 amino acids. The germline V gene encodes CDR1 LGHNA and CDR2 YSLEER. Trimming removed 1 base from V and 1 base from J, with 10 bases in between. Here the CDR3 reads CASSQVYTSNTEAFF. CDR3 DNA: TGCGCCAGCAGCCAAGTATACACGTCGAACACTGAAGCTTTCTTT.

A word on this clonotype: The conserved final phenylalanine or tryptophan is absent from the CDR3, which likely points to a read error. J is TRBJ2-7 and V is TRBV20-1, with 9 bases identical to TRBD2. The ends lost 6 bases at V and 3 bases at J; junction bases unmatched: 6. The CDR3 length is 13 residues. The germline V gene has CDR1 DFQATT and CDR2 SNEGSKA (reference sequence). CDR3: CSAEPTSGYEQYL. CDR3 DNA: TGCAGTGCCGAACCGACTAGCGGCTACGAGCAGTACCTC.

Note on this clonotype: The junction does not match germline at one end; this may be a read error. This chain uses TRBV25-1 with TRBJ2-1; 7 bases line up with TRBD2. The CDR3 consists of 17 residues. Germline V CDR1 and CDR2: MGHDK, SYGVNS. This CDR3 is CASSPQAASGSYNEQLF. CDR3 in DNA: TGTGCCAGCAGTCCTCAGGCCGCTAGCGGCTCCTACAATGAGCAGCTCTTC.

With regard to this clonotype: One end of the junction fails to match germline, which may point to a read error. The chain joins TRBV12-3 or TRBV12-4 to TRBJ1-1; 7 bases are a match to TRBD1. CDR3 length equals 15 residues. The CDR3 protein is CAGRPPQGLNTEAFF. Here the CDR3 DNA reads TGTGCCGGCAGGCCCCCACAGGGGCTAAACACTGAAGCTTTCTTT.

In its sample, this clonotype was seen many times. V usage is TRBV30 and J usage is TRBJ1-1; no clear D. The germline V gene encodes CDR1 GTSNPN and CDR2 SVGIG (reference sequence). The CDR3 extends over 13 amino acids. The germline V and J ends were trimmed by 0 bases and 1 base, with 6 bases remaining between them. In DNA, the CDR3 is TGTGCCTGGAGTGTAGCAGGGAACACTGAAGCTTTCTTT. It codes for CAWSVAGNTEAFF. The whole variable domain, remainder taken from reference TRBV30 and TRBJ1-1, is SQTIHQWPATLVQPVGSPLSLECTVEGTSNPNLYWYRQAAGRGLQLLFYSVGIGQISSEVPQNLSASRPQDRQFILSSKKLLLSDSGFYLCAWSVAGNTEAFFGQGTRLTVV.

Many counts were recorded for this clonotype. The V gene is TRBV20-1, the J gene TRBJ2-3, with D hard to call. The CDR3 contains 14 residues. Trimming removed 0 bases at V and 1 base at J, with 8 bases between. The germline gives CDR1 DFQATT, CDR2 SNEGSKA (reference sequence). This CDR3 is CSARDPVGTDTQYF. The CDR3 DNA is TGCAGTGCTAGAGATCCTGTCGGCACAGATACGCAGTATTTT.